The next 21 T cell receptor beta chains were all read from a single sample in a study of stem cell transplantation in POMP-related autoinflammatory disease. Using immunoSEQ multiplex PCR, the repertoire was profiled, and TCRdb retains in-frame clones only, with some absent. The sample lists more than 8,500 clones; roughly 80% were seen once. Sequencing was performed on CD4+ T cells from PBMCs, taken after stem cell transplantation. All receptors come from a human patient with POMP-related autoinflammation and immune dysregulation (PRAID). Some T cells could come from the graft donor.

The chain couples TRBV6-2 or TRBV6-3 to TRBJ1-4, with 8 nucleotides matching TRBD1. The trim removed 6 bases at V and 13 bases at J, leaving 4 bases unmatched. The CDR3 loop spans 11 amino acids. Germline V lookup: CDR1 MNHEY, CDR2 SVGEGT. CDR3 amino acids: CASSPGQALFF. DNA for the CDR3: TGTGCCAGCAGCCCGGGACAGGCACTGTTTTTT.

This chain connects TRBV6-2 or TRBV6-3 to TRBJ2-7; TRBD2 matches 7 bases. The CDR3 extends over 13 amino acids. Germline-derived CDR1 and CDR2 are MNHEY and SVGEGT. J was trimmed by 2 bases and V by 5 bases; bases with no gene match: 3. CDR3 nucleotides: TGTGCCAGCAGTCGAGCGGGACCCTACGAGCAGTACTTC. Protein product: CASSRAGPYEQYF.

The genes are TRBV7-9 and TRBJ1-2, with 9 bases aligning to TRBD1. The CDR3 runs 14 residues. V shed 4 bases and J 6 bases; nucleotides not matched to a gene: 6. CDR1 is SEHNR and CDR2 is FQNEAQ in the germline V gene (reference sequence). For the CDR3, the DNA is TGTGCCAGCAGCTACAGGGGGCAGTGGGATGGCTACACCTTC. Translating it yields CASSYRGQWDGYTF.

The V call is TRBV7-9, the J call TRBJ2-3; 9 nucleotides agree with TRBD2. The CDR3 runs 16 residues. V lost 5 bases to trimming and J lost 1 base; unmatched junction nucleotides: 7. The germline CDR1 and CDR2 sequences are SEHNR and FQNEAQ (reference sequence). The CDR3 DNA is TGTGCCAGCAGCCCATGGGTAGCGGGAGGCACAGATACGCAGTATTTT. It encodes CASSPWVAGGTDTQYF.

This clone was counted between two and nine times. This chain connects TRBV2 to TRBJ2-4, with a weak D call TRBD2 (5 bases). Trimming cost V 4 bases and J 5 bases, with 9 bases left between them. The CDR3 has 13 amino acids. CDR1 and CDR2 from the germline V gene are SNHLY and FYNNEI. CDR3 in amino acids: CASSVSRENIQYF. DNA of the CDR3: TGTGCCAGCAGTGTTTCGCGGGAAAACATTCAGTACTTC.

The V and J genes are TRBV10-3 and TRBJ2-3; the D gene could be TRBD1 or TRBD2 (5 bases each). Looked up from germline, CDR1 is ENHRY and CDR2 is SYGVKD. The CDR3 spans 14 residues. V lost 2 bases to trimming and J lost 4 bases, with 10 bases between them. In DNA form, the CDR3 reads TGTGCCATCAGTGAGAGGGGACCGCCAGATACGCAGTATTTT. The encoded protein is CAISERGPPDTQYF.

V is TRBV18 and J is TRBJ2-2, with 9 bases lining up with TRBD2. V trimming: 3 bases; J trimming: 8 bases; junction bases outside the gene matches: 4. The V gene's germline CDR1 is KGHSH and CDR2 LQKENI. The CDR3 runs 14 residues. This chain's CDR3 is CASSPRLAGGELFF. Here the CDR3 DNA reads TGTGCCAGCTCACCCCGCCTAGCGGGAGGGGAGCTGTTTTTT.

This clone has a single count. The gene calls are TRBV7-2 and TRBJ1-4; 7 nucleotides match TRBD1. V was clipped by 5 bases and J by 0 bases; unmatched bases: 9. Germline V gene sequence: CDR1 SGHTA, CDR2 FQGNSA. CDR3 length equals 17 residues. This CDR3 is CASSPRQGGSTNEKLFF. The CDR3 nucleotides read TGTGCCAGCAGCCCCCGACAGGGAGGCTCAACTAATGAAAAACTGTTTTTT.

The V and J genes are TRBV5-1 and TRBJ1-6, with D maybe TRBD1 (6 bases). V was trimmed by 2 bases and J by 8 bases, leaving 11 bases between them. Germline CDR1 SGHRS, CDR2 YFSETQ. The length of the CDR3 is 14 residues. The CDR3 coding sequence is TGCGCCAGCAGCTTCGGACAGAGTCATTCACCCCTCCACTTT. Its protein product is CASSFGQSHSPLHF.

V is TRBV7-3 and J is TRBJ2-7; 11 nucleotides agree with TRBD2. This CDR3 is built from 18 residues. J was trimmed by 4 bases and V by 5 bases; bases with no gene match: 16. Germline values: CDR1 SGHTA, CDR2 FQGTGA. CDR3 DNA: TGTGCCAGCAGCCCTACCTCGATACTAGCGGGAGAGGGGTACGAGCAGTACTTC. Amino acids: CASSPTSILAGEGYEQYF.

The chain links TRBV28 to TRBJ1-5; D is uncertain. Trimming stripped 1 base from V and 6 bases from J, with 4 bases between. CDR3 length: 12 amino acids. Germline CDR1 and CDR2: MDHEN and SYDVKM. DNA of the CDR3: TGTGCCAGCAGTTTATTGGGTCAGCCCCAGCATTTT. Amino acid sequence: CASSLLGQPQHF.

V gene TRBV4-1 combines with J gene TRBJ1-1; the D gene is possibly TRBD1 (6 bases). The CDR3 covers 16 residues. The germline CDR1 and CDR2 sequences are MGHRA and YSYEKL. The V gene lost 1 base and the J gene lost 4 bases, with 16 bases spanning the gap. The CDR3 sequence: CASSQGVAGDFTEAFF. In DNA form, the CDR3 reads TGCGCCAGCAGCCAAGGGGTGGCAGGGGATTTCACTGAAGCTTTCTTT.

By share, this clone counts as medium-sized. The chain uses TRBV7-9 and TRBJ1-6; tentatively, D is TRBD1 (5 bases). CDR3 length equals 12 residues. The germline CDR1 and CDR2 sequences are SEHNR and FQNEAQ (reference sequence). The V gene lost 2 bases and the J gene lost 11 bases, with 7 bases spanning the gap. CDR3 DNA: TGTGCCAGCAGCTTAAGGGGTACACCCCTCCACTTT. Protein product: CASSLRGTPLHF.

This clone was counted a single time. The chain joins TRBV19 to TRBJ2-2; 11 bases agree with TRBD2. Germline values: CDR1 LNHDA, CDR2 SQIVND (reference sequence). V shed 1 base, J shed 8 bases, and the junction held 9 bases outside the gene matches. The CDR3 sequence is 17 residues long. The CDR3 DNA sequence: TGTGCCAGTAGTATAGGTCCGACTAGCGGGGCGCCTGGGGAGCTGTTTTTT. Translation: CASSIGPTSGAPGELFF.

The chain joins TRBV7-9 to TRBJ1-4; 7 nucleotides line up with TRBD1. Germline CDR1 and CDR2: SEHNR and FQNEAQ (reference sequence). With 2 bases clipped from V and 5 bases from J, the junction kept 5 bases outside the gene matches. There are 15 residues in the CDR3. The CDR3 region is CASSLRGGQNEKLFF. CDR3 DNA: TGTGCCAGCAGCTTACGGGGGGGACAGAATGAAAAACTGTTTTTT.

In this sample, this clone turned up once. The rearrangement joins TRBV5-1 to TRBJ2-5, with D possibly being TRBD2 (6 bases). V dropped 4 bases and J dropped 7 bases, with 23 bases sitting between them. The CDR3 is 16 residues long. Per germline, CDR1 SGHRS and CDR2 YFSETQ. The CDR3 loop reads CASSGNAGTSGGTQYF. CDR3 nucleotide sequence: TGCGCCAGCAGCGGCAACGCTGGGACTTCCGGCGGGACCCAGTACTTC.

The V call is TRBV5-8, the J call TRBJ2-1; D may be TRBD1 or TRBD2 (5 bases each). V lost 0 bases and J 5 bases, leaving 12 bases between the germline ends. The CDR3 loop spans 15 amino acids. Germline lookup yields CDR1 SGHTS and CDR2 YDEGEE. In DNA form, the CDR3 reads TGTGCCAGCAGCTTGGGACAACTAGGGGACAATGAGCAGTTCTTC. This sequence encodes CASSLGQLGDNEQFF.

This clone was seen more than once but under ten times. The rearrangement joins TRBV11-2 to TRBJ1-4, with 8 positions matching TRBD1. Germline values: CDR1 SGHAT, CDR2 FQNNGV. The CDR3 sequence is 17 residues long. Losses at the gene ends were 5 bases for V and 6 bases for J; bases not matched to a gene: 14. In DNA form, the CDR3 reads TGTGCCAGCAGCGTAAGGTTTATCAGGGGGCGTTATGAAAAACTGTTTTTT. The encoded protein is CASSVRFIRGRYEKLFF.

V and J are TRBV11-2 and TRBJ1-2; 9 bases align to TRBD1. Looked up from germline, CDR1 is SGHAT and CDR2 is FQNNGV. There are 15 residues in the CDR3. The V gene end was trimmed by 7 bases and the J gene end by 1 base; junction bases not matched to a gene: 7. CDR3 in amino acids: CASNKGQGRNYGYTF. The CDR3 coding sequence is TGTGCCAGCAACAAAGGACAGGGGCGTAACTATGGCTACACCTTC.

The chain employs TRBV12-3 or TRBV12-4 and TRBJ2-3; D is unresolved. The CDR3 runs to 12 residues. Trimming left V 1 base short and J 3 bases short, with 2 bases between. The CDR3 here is CASSLGTDTQYF. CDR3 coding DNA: TGTGCCAGCAGTTTAGGGACAGATACGCAGTATTTT.

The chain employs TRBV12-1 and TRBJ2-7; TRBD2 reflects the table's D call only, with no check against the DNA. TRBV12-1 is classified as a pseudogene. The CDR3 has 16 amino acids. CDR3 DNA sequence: TGTGCCAGCAGCTCCGGGACTAGCGGTCCATCCTACGAGCAGTACTTC. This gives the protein CASSSGTSGPSYEQYF.